Below, 2 T cell receptor beta chains from the same sample are listed, as sequenced in a study of prognosis after radiotherapy for stage I lung cancer. Amplicons of TCR beta CDR3 were generated from genomic DNA by two-round multiplex PCR. The first round of PCR was done with primers that matched each TRBV and TRBJ gene. Using its own MiXCR run on the multiplex PCR reads, TCRdb lists one record per CDR3 protein. The data show about 32,000 distinct CDR3 sequences, with around 43% seen just once and less than 20% held by the top ten. The source was PBMCs, collected before or after stereotactic body radiation therapy (not recorded which). These receptors originate from a donor over 45 with non-small cell lung cancer.

J is TRBJ2-7 and V is TRBV11-2, with 9 positions matching TRBD1. The V and J ends lost 7 bases and 7 bases, in that order; junction bases with no gene match: 17. The V gene's germline CDR1 is SGHAT and CDR2 FQNNGV. The CDR3 has 16 residues. The CDR3 sequence: CASISYSRDRAEEQYF. The CDR3 DNA reads TGTGCCAGCATCTCCTACTCCCGGGACAGGGCGGAGGAGCAGTACTTC.

The chain is built from TRBV7-9 and TRBJ2-3; no firm D call. Germline loops: CDR1 SEHNR, CDR2 FQNEAQ (reference sequence). V was cut by 1 base and J by 2 bases, with 10 bases left in between. This CDR3 comprises 15 residues. The DNA of the CDR3 is TGTGCCAGCAGCTTAGTGGTGGGGAACACAGATACGCAGTATTTT. Its translation: CASSLVVGNTDTQYF.